The rows below give T cell receptor beta chains drawn from one sample of a study of blood T cell repertoires in COVID-19. The assay was immunoSEQ multiplex PCR, and TCRdb's table has in-frame clones only and misses some. The data show under 300,000 clones, 65% to 80% seen once. Sequencing was carried out using peripheral blood. The receptors derive from a woman aged 40 to 55 with active or convalescent COVID-19. Both conserved end residues are part of each CDR3. Each record gives: CDR3 protein, CDR3 DNA, clone size, J gene, V gene, D gene. D genes are given only for firm matches. Expanded clones are given a class, and other clones once, few, many or no size at all.

CASRRTELGGNTEAFF TGTGCCAGCCGAAGGACCGAGCTCGGGGGGAACACTGAAGCTTTCTTT - TRBJ1-1 TRBV2 -
CASSIGKGGQGVSPLHF TGTGCCAGTAGTATAGGGAAAGGGGGACAGGGGGTCTCACCCCTCCACTTT - TRBJ1-6 TRBV19 TRBD1
CASSPSGQGGLVIGKLFF TGTGCCAGCAGTCCCTCGGGACAGGGAGGACTGGTAATTGGAAAACTGTTTTTT - TRBJ1-4 TRBV27 TRBD1
CASSQQRGRSNTEAFF TGTGCCAGCAGCCAACAAAGGGGGCGATCGAACACTGAAGCTTTCTTT - TRBJ1-1 TRBV3-1/TRBV3-2 TRBD1
CASRQGGEGYTF TGTGCCAGCAGGCAGGGTGGGGAAGGCTACACCTTC - TRBJ1-2 TRBV6-5 -
CSVLDSFNTGELFF TGCAGCGTTCTCGACAGTTTCAACACCGGGGAGCTGTTTTTT - TRBJ2-2 TRBV29-1 -
CASSYQGQRTPYNEQFF TGTGCCAGCAGCTACCAAGGACAGCGAACACCCTACAATGAGCAGTTCTTC - TRBJ2-1 TRBV7-8 -
CASSPSRAATNEKLFF TGTGCCAGCTCACCAAGCAGGGCCGCAACTAATGAAAAACTGTTTTTT once TRBJ1-4 TRBV18 -
CASSAITGGTQYF TGTGCCAGCAGCGCCATAACAGGGGGCACGCAGTATTTT - TRBJ2-3 TRBV9 TRBD1
CASSLPGQGRSYEQYF TGTGCCAGCAGTTTACCCGGACAGGGACGCTCCTACGAGCAGTACTTC - TRBJ2-7 TRBV28 TRBD1
CASSYRTGTRYEQYF TGTGCCAGCAGTTATCGCACGGGGACAAGATACGAGCAGTACTTC - TRBJ2-7 TRBV6-5 -
CASSVGGNLGNTIYF TGTGCCAGCAGCGTAGGAGGTAACCTGGGAAACACCATATATTTT few TRBJ1-3 TRBV9 -
CASFRQGTYEQYF TGTGCCAGTTTCCGGCAGGGTACCTACGAGCAGTACTTC - TRBJ2-7 TRBV6-5 -
CASSLTSGTGYGYTF TGTGCCAGCAGCTTAACCTCAGGGACAGGCTATGGCTACACCTTC - TRBJ1-2 TRBV11-2 TRBD1
CASSPYSNQPQHF TGTGCCAGTAGTCCTTATAGCAATCAGCCCCAGCATTTT - TRBJ1-5 TRBV19 -
CASSRRTGSGNTIYF TGTGCCAGCAGCCGTAGGACAGGGTCTGGAAACACCATATATTTT - TRBJ1-3 TRBV5-4 TRBD1
CASSTGIRGEKLFF TGTGCCAGTAGCACCGGGATCAGGGGTGAAAAACTGTTTTTT - TRBJ1-4 TRBV7-8 -
CASITGVSPLHF TGTGCCAGCATAACAGGGGTATCACCCCTCCACTTT - TRBJ1-6 TRBV6-5 TRBD1
CASSGGEQFF TGTGCCAGCAGTGGAGGTGAGCAGTTCTTC few TRBJ2-1 TRBV12-3/TRBV12-4 -
CASSARESEKLFF TGTGCCAGCAGTGCCCGGGAGAGTGAAAAACTGTTTTTT - TRBJ1-4 TRBV2 -
CASRNPLGAEYGYTF TGTGCCAGCAGAAACCCTCTAGGGGCAGAGTATGGCTACACCTTC few TRBJ1-2 TRBV28 -
CASSMSRGNSPLHF TGTGCCAGTAGTATGAGCAGGGGCAATTCACCCCTCCACTTT - TRBJ1-6 TRBV19 -
CSASVGLIPRIDQPQHF TGCAGTGCTAGTGTGGGACTGATCCCTCGTATTGATCAGCCCCAGCATTTT few TRBJ1-5 TRBV20-1 -
CASSFGTGGSEKLFF TGCGCCAGCAGCTTTGGGACAGGGGGCTCTGAAAAACTGTTTTTT - TRBJ1-4 TRBV5-1 TRBD1
CAISGSGGTDTQYF TGTGCCATCAGCGGGTCGGGGGGGACAGATACGCAGTATTTT - TRBJ2-3 TRBV10-3 TRBD2
CASSRWTGGNTGELFF TGTGCCAGCAGCCGCTGGACAGGGGGAAACACCGGGGAGCTGTTTTTT once TRBJ2-2 TRBV11-2 TRBD1
CASSIGTVNYGYTF TGTGCCAGCAGTATCGGGACAGTTAACTATGGCTACACCTTC - TRBJ1-2 TRBV28 TRBD1
CASSDGGDTHPNTEAFF TGCGCCAGCAGTGACGGGGGAGACACTCATCCGAACACTGAAGCTTTCTTT - TRBJ1-1 TRBV10-1 -
CASSLDRAAPQHF TGTGCCAGCAGTTTAGACAGGGCCGCGCCCCAGCATTTT - TRBJ1-5 TRBV28 TRBD1
CASSEGLSFYGYTF TGTGCCAGCAGTGAGGGCCTATCCTTCTATGGCTACACCTTC - TRBJ1-2 TRBV2 -
CASSLDRGEQPQHF TGTGCCAGCAGCCTGGACAGGGGGGAGCAGCCCCAGCATTTT - TRBJ1-5 TRBV6-5 TRBD1
CASSQGEGDRYEQYF TGCGCCAGCAGCCAAGGTGAAGGGGATAGGTACGAGCAGTACTTC - TRBJ2-7 TRBV4-1 -
CASSFLTGVDSPLHF TGCGCCAGCAGCTTCCTAACAGGGGTCGATTCACCCCTCCACTTT - TRBJ1-6 TRBV5-1 TRBD1
CAWREPGLMNTEAFF TGTGCCTGGAGAGAGCCGGGACTGATGAACACTGAAGCTTTCTTT - TRBJ1-1 TRBV30 -
CASTREVSTEAFF TGTGCCAGTACTCGGGAGGTAAGCACTGAAGCTTTCTTT - TRBJ1-1 TRBV19 -
CASLKQGTDTQYF TGTGCCAGCTTGAAACAAGGCACAGATACGCAGTATTTT - TRBJ2-3 TRBV2 -
CASSLTTDNGYTF TGTGCCAGCAGTTTAACGACAGACAATGGCTACACCTTC - TRBJ1-2 TRBV28 -
CASKGLAQETQYF TGTGCCAGCAAAGGGCTAGCGCAAGAGACCCAGTACTTC - TRBJ2-5 TRBV14 -
CASSKVGLAGARAQYF TGTGCCAGCAGCAAAGTTGGACTAGCGGGGGCCCGAGCCCAGTACTTC - TRBJ2-5 TRBV21-1 -
CASSWGLDSSYEQYF TGTGCCAGCAGCTGGGGTCTCGACAGTTCCTACGAGCAGTACTTC - TRBJ2-7 TRBV5-6 -
CSVGRMNTEAFF TGCAGCGTTGGCAGAATGAACACTGAAGCTTTCTTT - TRBJ1-1 TRBV29-1 -
CASSVLDRVDSPLHF TGTGCCAGCAGCGTCCTAGACAGGGTGGATTCACCCCTCCACTTT - TRBJ1-6 TRBV9 TRBD1
CASSYQGVSNQPQHF TGTGCCAGCAGTTATCAGGGGGTGAGCAATCAGCCCCAGCATTTT - TRBJ1-5 TRBV28 TRBD1
CASSLAANTEAFF TGTGCCAGCAGTTTGGCGGCAAACACTGAAGCTTTCTTT - TRBJ1-1 TRBV12-3/TRBV12-4 -
CASSKGLAGGSTGELFF TGTGCCAGTAGTAAGGGGCTAGCGGGGGGGAGCACCGGGGAGCTGTTTTTT - TRBJ2-2 TRBV19 TRBD2
CASSSGQGPWGGYIF TGTGCCAGCAGTTCGGGACAGGGCCCTTGGGGCGGCTACATCTTC - TRBJ1-2 TRBV28 TRBD1
CASSIAGNEQFF TGTGCCAGTAGTATAGCCGGCAATGAGCAGTTCTTC many TRBJ2-1 TRBV19 -
CASRRAGNYGYTF TGTGCCAGCCGTAGAGCGGGCAACTATGGCTACACCTTC - TRBJ1-2 TRBV27 -
CASSAIQGAGTEAFF TGTGCCAGTAGTGCGATACAGGGGGCCGGGACTGAAGCTTTCTTT - TRBJ1-1 TRBV19 TRBD1
CASSPQSRDTDVSHF TGCGCCAGCAGCCCCCAATCCCGAGACACGGATGTTTCCCACTTT - TRBJ1-6 TRBV5-1 -
CASSIDRQETQYF TGTGCCAGTAGTATAGACCGCCAAGAGACCCAGTACTTC once TRBJ2-5 TRBV19 -
CASRTDLSTEAFF TGTGCCAGCAGGACAGATTTGAGCACTGAAGCTTTCTTT - TRBJ1-1 TRBV7-9 -
CASSPTTGNEKLFF TGTGCCAGCAGCCCCACGACAGGGAATGAAAAACTGTTTTTT - TRBJ1-4 TRBV9 TRBD1
CASSPLGGGNQPQHF TGTGCCAGCAGTCCCCTCGGGGGGGGCAATCAGCCCCAGCATTTT many TRBJ1-5 TRBV27 -
CASSPPGQGPMNTEAFF TGTGCCAGCAGCCCGCCGGGACAGGGGCCCATGAACACTGAAGCTTTCTTT - TRBJ1-1 TRBV5-5 TRBD1